One T cell receptor beta chain is described in this entry. This sample is drawn from a study of blood T cell repertoires in COVID-19. As for the study in general: In each case, the material was cDNA or gDNA derived from T cells, B-cell-depleted T cells, or PBMCs.

Trimming at V came to 6 bases and at J to 9 bases, leaving 9 bases not matched to a gene. CDR1 and CDR2 (germline): SGHAT, FQNNGV. The CDR3 has 13 residues. Participant age was about 18 to 89 years, and participants resided in fewer than 25 US areas. In assigning cohorts, the study relied on participant-reported clinical history. Shortly before study entry, within 2 weeks, exposed participants had met a COVID-19 case. TCRdb's table, derived via immunoSEQ multiplex PCR, lists solely in-frame clones and lacks some. This sample yields approximately 270,000 clones, of which around 93% are seen a single time; approximately 3% belongs to the top ten.

This TCR derives from a man in his forties who had been exposed to COVID-19. Input material: PBMCs or T cells enriched from blood (not recorded which). The chain employs TRBV11-2 and TRBJ2-7, with 9 bases fitting TRBD1. CDR3 region: CASRRTGEGLQYF. Here the CDR3 DNA reads TGTGCCAGCAGACGGACAGGGGAAGGACTGCAGTACTTC.